Presented here are 25 T cell receptor beta chains from one specimen sequenced in a study of cytomegalovirus exposure and HLA in healthy donors listed by TCRdb under 2017. Libraries came from the immunoSEQ multiplex PCR assay. For the multiplex PCR, a mixture combining 60 forward primers for TCR Vbeta segments and 13 reverse primers for TCR Jbeta segments was used. What TCRdb holds here is the immuneACCESS table cut down to in-frame rearrangements. Part of the clones is not present; checked against another copy, under half of the missing clones reflect an unresolved V gene, and the others are unexplained. The sample table contains some 110,000 clones; only one count was recorded for 70% to 80% of them. The top ten constitute roughly 12% of the sample. The sequenced material came from PBMCs. The receptors derive from a woman aged 50 to 60 in good health and CMV-seropositive.

The V gene is TRBV4-2, the J gene TRBJ2-1, with a possible D match to TRBD2 (6 bases). Between the trimmed V and J ends, which lost 4 bases and 2 bases, there was a span of 15 bases. CDR1 is LGHNA, CDR2 YNFKEQ, per germline. The CDR3 has 16 amino acids. The CDR3 DNA reads as TGTGCCAGCAGCCCTTCTTGGGACTTAGCCTACAATGAGCAGTTCTTC. It specifies CASSPSWDLAYNEQFF.

This clone appeared once. V is TRBV7-2 and J is TRBJ1-2; 8 nucleotides line up with TRBD1. Germline assignment: CDR1 SGHTA and CDR2 FQGNSA. The trim removed 1 base at V and 3 bases at J, leaving 4 bases unmatched. The length of the CDR3 is 15 residues. The CDR3 here is CASSLDRQGHYGYTF. In nucleotides, the CDR3 is TGTGCCAGCAGCTTAGACCGACAGGGGCACTATGGCTACACCTTC. The whole variable domain, remainder taken from reference TRBV7-2 and TRBJ1-2, is GAGVSQSPSNKVTEKGKDVELRCDPISGHTALYWYRQSLGQGLEFLIYFQGNSAPDKSGLPSDRFSAERTGGSVSTLTIQRTQQEDSAVYLCASSLDRQGHYGYTFGSGTRLTVV.

This chain links TRBV7-9 with TRBJ1-5; 9 bases are a match to TRBD1. V was pared by 4 bases and J by 0 bases, with 1 base of the junction left unmatched. The CDR3 is 15 residues long. Per the germline V gene, CDR1 is SEHNR and CDR2 is FQNEAQ (reference sequence). CDR3 coding DNA: TGTGCCAGCAGCTGGGACAGGGATAGCAATCAGCCCCAGCATTTT. It yields the protein CASSWDRDSNQPQHF.

This chain uses TRBV18 with TRBJ1-5; D uncertain. Trimming left V 5 bases short and J 12 bases short, with 14 bases between. Germline V lookup: CDR1 KGHSH, CDR2 LQKENI. The CDR3 has 12 amino acids. In nucleotides, the CDR3 is TGTGCCAGCTCAAATGATGAGGAAGGCCAGCATTTT. Protein product: CASSNDEEGQHF.

V is TRBV2 and J is TRBJ1-2; D is undetermined. The CDR3 is made up of 12 amino acids. Germline V gene sequence: CDR1 SNHLY, CDR2 FYNNEI. V was trimmed by 7 bases and J by 3 bases, leaving 9 bases between them. The CDR3 sequence is CASTLSDYGYTF. The CDR3 region has the DNA TGTGCCAGCACTCTGAGTGACTATGGCTACACCTTC.

The chain has TRBV6-5 and TRBJ1-3; a possible D gene is TRBD1 (5 bases). This CDR3 is built from 15 residues. Germline CDR1 reads MNHEY; CDR2 reads SVGAGI. V was trimmed by 8 bases and J by 0 bases, leaving 14 bases between them. CDR3 amino acids: CASQPGTYSGNTIYF. The CDR3 region has the DNA TGTGCCAGCCAACCCGGGACTTACTCTGGAAACACCATATATTTT.

The chain uses TRBV9 and TRBJ2-5; the match to TRBD2 covers 9 bases. Trimming cost V 0 bases and J 5 bases; bases outside gene matches: 8. The CDR3 has 16 amino acids. Germline V gene lookup returns CDR1 SGDLS and CDR2 YYNGEE. The CDR3 DNA follows: TGTGCCAGCAGCGTAGAAGGCGGGAGGGGTACGGAGACCCAGTACTTC. Translation gives CASSVEGGRGTETQYF. Full variable domain (outside the CDR3, taken from reference TRBV9 and TRBJ2-5): DSGVTQTPKHLITATGQRVTLRCSPRSGDLSVYWYQQSLDQGLQFLIQYYNGEERAKGNILERFSAQQFPDLHSELNLSSLELGDSALYFCASSVEGGRGTETQYFGPGTRLLVL.

This clone has a single count. The genes are TRBV4-2 and TRBJ2-7; maybe TRBD1 (6 bases). V was trimmed by 0 bases and J by 1 base, leaving 13 bases between them. Germline V gene sequence: CDR1 LGHNA, CDR2 YNFKEQ. The CDR3 is made up of 16 amino acids. The CDR3 sequence is CASSQDGTGISYEQYF. Here the CDR3 DNA reads TGTGCCAGCAGCCAAGATGGAACAGGGATATCCTACGAGCAGTACTTC.

CDR3: CASSQVGGQWGNYGYTF. CDR3 DNA sequence: TGCGCCAGCAGCCAAGTAGGGGGACAGTGGGGAAACTATGGCTACACCTTC. The chain couples TRBV4-1 to TRBJ1-2; 7 bases align to TRBD1. Germline lookup yields CDR1 MGHRA and CDR2 YSYEKL. The CDR3 loop spans 17 amino acids. V was clipped by 1 base and J by 2 bases; unmatched bases: 10.

The chain has TRBV7-2 and TRBJ1-3; D unclear. V was pared by 1 base and J by 2 bases, with 3 bases between. Looked up from germline, CDR1 is SGHTA and CDR2 is FQGNSA. The CDR3 has 13 residues. This chain's CDR3 is CASSLVAGNTIYF. The CDR3 DNA is TGTGCCAGCAGCTTAGTCGCTGGAAACACCATATATTTT.

The rearrangement joins TRBV7-8 to TRBJ2-7, with 10 bases fitting TRBD2. Trimming cost V 2 bases and J 6 bases; bases outside gene matches: 4. In germline, CDR1 is SGHVS, CDR2 FQNEAQ. The CDR3 length is 14 residues. The CDR3 bases are TGTGCCAGCAGCTTATCTAGCGGGAGAGCCGAGCAGTACTTC. It encodes CASSLSSGRAEQYF.

This clone has a single count. The chain carries TRBV5-6 and TRBJ2-6; TRBD1 agrees at 7 bases. The CDR3 totals 18 residues. Per the germline V gene, CDR1 is SGHDT and CDR2 is YYEEEE. V shed 4 bases, J shed 1 base, and the junction held 11 bases outside the gene matches. The CDR3 coding sequence is TGTGCCAGCAGCGTGACAGGGATCACCCCGTCTGGGGCCAACGTCCTGACTTTC. Translation: CASSVTGITPSGANVLTF. The full variable domain, with the rest looked up from reference TRBV5-6 and TRBJ2-6, is DAGVTQSPTHLIKTRGQQVTLRCSPKSGHDTVSWYQQALGQGPQFIFQYYEEEERQRGNFPDRFSGHQFPNYSSELNVNALLLGDSALYLCASSVTGITPSGANVLTFGAGSRLTVL.

J is TRBJ2-5 and V is TRBV28; no firm D call. Germline V lookup: CDR1 MDHEN, CDR2 SYDVKM. V was shortened by 5 bases and J by 4 bases, with 20 bases between the two germline ends. CDR3 length: 16 residues. The CDR3 bases are TGTGCCAGCAGTCCCCCCCGAGGCCGAATAGCAGAGACCCAGTACTTC. Translation: CASSPPRGRIAETQYF. Full variable domain (remainder filled in from reference TRBV28 and TRBJ2-5): DVKVTQSSRYLVKRTGEKVFLECVQDMDHENMFWYRQDPGLGLRLIYFSYDVKMKEKGDIPEGYSVSREKKERFSLILESASTNQTSMYLCASSPPRGRIAETQYFGPGTRLLVL.

The chain joins TRBV4-2 to TRBJ1-2, with D hard to call. Germline V gene data show CDR1 as LGHNA and CDR2 as YNFKEQ. The CDR3 is made up of 13 amino acids. Trimming took 0 bases from V and 4 from J, leaving 6 bases between them. CDR3: CASSQEPGYGYTF. The CDR3 DNA follows: TGTGCCAGCAGCCAAGAACCAGGCTATGGCTACACCTTC.

This clone was recorded once. The chain recombines TRBV7-9 with TRBJ2-7; 9 positions agree with TRBD1. Per the germline V gene, CDR1 is SEHNR and CDR2 is FQNEAQ (reference sequence). Germline trimming cut 1 base from V and 3 bases from J; bases unmatched to any gene: 4. This CDR3 spans 15 amino acids. The CDR3 DNA reads TGTGCCAGCAGCTTAGTGGGACAGGGTAACTACGAGCAGTACTTC. Protein sequence: CASSLVGQGNYEQYF.

The chain uses TRBV19 and TRBJ1-5; D remains unclear. CDR1 and CDR2 from the germline V gene are LNHDA and SQIVND (reference sequence). The length of the CDR3 is 15 residues. V was trimmed by 4 bases and J by 5 bases, leaving 15 bases between them. Here the CDR3 DNA reads TGTGCCAGTAGTAACTTCCCTGAAGAATATCAGCCCCAGCATTTT. Its protein is CASSNFPEEYQPQHF.

The genes are TRBV2 and TRBJ1-1; D not certain. Germline V gene lookup returns CDR1 SNHLY and CDR2 FYNNEI. Trimming took 3 bases from V and 0 from J, leaving 5 bases between them. The CDR3 is made up of 13 amino acids. CDR3 sequence reads: CASSDPVNTEAFF. The CDR3 region has the DNA TGTGCCAGCAGTGATCCAGTGAACACTGAAGCTTTCTTT.

This clone was recorded a few times. The CDR3 loop reads CASSQAVGSGGSYEQYF. The DNA of the CDR3 is TGTGCCAGCAGCCAAGCGGTTGGTAGCGGGGGCTCCTACGAGCAGTACTTC. V and J are TRBV4-2 and TRBJ2-7, with 9 bases identical to TRBD2. The CDR3 sequence is 17 residues long. The V gene's germline CDR1 is LGHNA and CDR2 YNFKEQ. V was clipped by 1 base and J by 0 bases; unmatched bases: 7.

CDR3 bases: TGTGCCAGTACCTCGTTTTCTTTCGAGAATAACTATGGCTACACCTTC. Encoded protein: CASTSFSFENNYGYTF. The V gene is TRBV19, the J gene TRBJ1-2; D is unclear. Trimming took off 7 bases at V and 1 base at J, with 19 bases between the two ends. The CDR3 runs 16 residues. CDR1 LNHDA and CDR2 SQIVND come from the germline V gene (reference sequence).

This chain links TRBV7-2 with TRBJ2-5, with D possibly TRBD1 on 6 matching bases. TRBJ2-7 explains the end of the DNA better; the J call may be wrong. The CDR3 is 14 amino acids. Germline CDR1 reads SGHTA; CDR2 reads FQGNSA. The chain's CDR3 is CASSQGLRSYEQYF. DNA of the CDR3: TGTGCCAGCAGCCAGGGGCTCCGATCCTACGAGCAGTACTTC.

This clone was counted a few times. CDR3 protein: CAISGAGQTNTEAFF. The DNA for the CDR3 is TGTGCCATCAGTGGGGCGGGACAGACAAACACTGAAGCTTTCTTT. The rearrangement links TRBV10-3 to TRBJ1-1, with TRBD1 identical over 7 bases. CDR1 ENHRY and CDR2 SYGVKD come from the germline V gene. The CDR3 consists of 15 residues. V shed 4 bases and J 2 bases; nucleotides not matched to a gene: 7.

This clone came up a few times. This chain links TRBV7-6 with TRBJ2-1, with 8 bases that match TRBD2. Trimming cost V 1 base and J 7 bases; bases outside gene matches: 6. Germline-derived CDR1 and CDR2 are SGHVS and FNYEAQ. This CDR3 has 15 residues. The CDR3 is CASSLEPGGPNEQFF. The CDR3 coding sequence is TGTGCCAGCAGCTTAGAGCCGGGGGGGCCGAATGAGCAGTTCTTC.

The J gene is TRBJ1-5, the V gene TRBV4-3; D is ambiguous. V gave up 0 bases and J gave up 2 bases, with 8 bases separating them. Germline V gives CDR1 LGHNA, CDR2 YSLEER. The CDR3 runs 15 residues. The CDR3 is CASSQDAGGNQPQHF. The CDR3 DNA reads as TGCGCCAGCAGCCAAGATGCGGGAGGCAATCAGCCCCAGCATTTT.

V usage is TRBV30 and J usage is TRBJ1-1; 7 bases agree with TRBD1. CDR3 size: 14 residues. J gave up 2 bases and V 5 bases, and 8 bases lay outside the gene matches. Germline lookup yields CDR1 GTSNPN and CDR2 SVGIG (reference sequence). The CDR3 region is CAWGPGTANTEAFF. CDR3 coding DNA: TGTGCCTGGGGTCCTGGGACAGCCAACACTGAAGCTTTCTTT.

This clone appeared once. The gene calls are TRBV5-6 and TRBJ2-5; 9 bases map to TRBD1. The DNA end lines up better with TRBJ2-7; the J call may be wrong. Germline CDR1 SGHDT, CDR2 YYEEEE. This CDR3 has 15 residues. The DNA for the CDR3 is TGTGCCAGCGGAGCATTGGGACAGGGAGCCTACGAGCAGTACTTC. Protein product: CASGALGQGAYEQYF.